What follows is one T cell receptor beta chain and its context. Its target is not known. At the deep level, the assay was run. Data came from immunoSEQ multiplex PCR; TCRdb stores just in-frame clones and leaves some out. The sample shows more than 500,000 clones, 95% of them seen only once. Naive CD8 cells comprised CD45RO-negative, CCR7-positively selected cells, excluding terminally differentiated effector memory CD45RA+ cells. This CDR3 spans 14 amino acids. The V end was cut by 2 bases, the J end by 7 bases, with 12 bases between. Germline CDR1 MNHEY, CDR2 SVGAGI. The data originate from a study of shared clonotypes between healthy human individuals. Study summary: Every donor yielded three CD4 naive, three CD4 memory, two CD8 naive and one CD8 memory plate.

Regarding the study as a whole: Limited genetic and exposure-history diversity came from having few donors.

Sequences were obtained from naive CD8+ T cells sorted from blood. The clonotype was recovered from a woman in her 30s in good health. The V call is TRBV6-5, the J call TRBJ1-5; the D gene is possibly TRBD1 (5 bases). In DNA form, the CDR3 reads TGTGCCAGCAGTTACACCGGGACCGGCCAGCCCCAGCATTTT. Translated: CASSYTGTGQPQHF.